The rows below give T cell receptor beta chains drawn from one sample of a study of CD8 T cells in ankylosing spondylitis. One entry per CDR3 protein results from TCRdb running MiXCR on the 5' RACE reads. The sample yields 300,000 to 400,000 distinct CDR3 sequences, around 20% seen once. Sequencing input: blood, either unsorted or a sorted T cell fraction (not recorded which). Receptor source: a male donor with ankylosing spondylitis or in good health (not recorded which). Both conserved end residues are part of each CDR3. The D gene is left open where the match is weak. A clone size is listed for some rows: how often the clone was seen (once, few, many), or a class if it is expanded.

few	TRBV27	-	TRBJ2-7	TGTGCCAGCAGTTTAAGGGGCGACTACGAGCAGTACTTC	CASSLRGDYEQYF
few	TRBV4-1	TRBD1	TRBJ2-7	TGCGCCAGCAGCCACGGACAGGGCTACGAGCAGTACTTC	CASSHGQGYEQYF
few	TRBV7-9	-	TRBJ2-6	TGTGCCAGCAGCTTAACGTGGGCTACTGGGGCCAACGTCCTGACTTTC	CASSLTWATGANVLTF
many	TRBV9	TRBD1	TRBJ2-7	TGTGCCAGCAGCCCAGGGGGCCCCGTTCTTGACTACGAGCAGTACTTC	CASSPGGPVLDYEQYF
-	TRBV12-3/TRBV12-4	-	TRBJ1-1	TGTGCCAGCAGTACCACCGGGACGAACACTGAAGCTTTCTTT	CASSTTGTNTEAFF
few	TRBV5-4	-	TRBJ1-2	TGTGCCAGCAGCCGTGACAATAGGGATGGCTACACCTTC	CASSRDNRDGYTF
few	TRBV9	-	TRBJ2-7	TGTGCCAGCAGCGTAGGGGGGGTCGAGCAGTACTTC	CASSVGGVEQYF
-	TRBV13	TRBD1	TRBJ1-3	TGTGCCAGCTCCGGGACAGGCCTGGACACCATATATTTT	CASSGTGLDTIYF
few	TRBV12-3/TRBV12-4	TRBD1	TRBJ2-3	TGTGCCAGCAGCCAGGACAGGGGGCACAGCACAGATACGCAGTATTTT	CASSQDRGHSTDTQYF
few	TRBV12-3/TRBV12-4	TRBD1	TRBJ2-2	TGTGCAGATGGACAGGAGAACGACCGGGAGCTGTTTTTT	CADGQENDRELFF
-	TRBV4-1	-	TRBJ1-1	TGCGCCAGCAGCCGAATATCGGGGAAGAACACTGAAGCTTTCTTT	CASSRISGKNTEAFF
-	TRBV28	TRBD2	TRBJ2-3	TGTGCCAGCAGCCCACTCCAAGGGACTAGCGGGCAGCACACAGATACGCAGTATTTT	CASSPLQGTSGQHTDTQYF
-	TRBV30	-	TRBJ2-3	TGTGCCTGGAAACTGGACAACACAGATACGCAGTATTTT	CAWKLDNTDTQYF
-	TRBV29-1	-	TRBJ2-7	TGCAGCGGGGCCGGGGGCAATACCTACGAGCAGTACTTC	CSGAGGNTYEQYF
-	TRBV6-5	-	TRBJ1-1	TGTGCCAGCAGTTACTCGGAGACGAACACTGAAGCTTTCTTT	CASSYSETNTEAFF
few	TRBV15	-	TRBJ1-4	TGTGCCACCAGCAATGAACCCCCCCAGGGACGGGGTGAAAAACTGTTTTTT	CATSNEPPQGRGEKLFF
-	TRBV7-2	-	TRBJ2-1	TGTGCCAGCAGCCGAGGATCGAGTGAGCAGTTCTTC	CASSRGSSEQFF
-	TRBV29-1	TRBD1	TRBJ2-5	TGCAGCGTTGCCGGTCATGGGGACAGGGATGAGACCCAGTACTTC	CSVAGHGDRDETQYF
few	TRBV12-3/TRBV12-4	-	TRBJ2-7	TGTGCCAGCAGTTTTGGACCGGGGACAATTTCCTACGAGCAGTACTTC	CASSFGPGTISYEQYF
few	TRBV24-1	-	TRBJ2-1	TGTGCCACCAGATCAGGGTCCTACAATGAGCAGTTCTTC	CATRSGSYNEQFF
few	TRBV12-3/TRBV12-4	TRBD1	TRBJ1-1	TGTGCCAGCAGTTTGGGACAGCTGAACACTGAAGCTTTCTTT	CASSLGQLNTEAFF
-	TRBV6-1	-	TRBJ2-7	TGTGCCAGCAGTGAACTACAGGTACTAACCTCCTACGAGCAGTACTTC	CASSELQVLTSYEQYF
-	TRBV20-1	TRBD2	TRBJ2-5	TGCAGTGCGCCTCGGACTAGCGGGGCGCAGGAGACCCAGTACTTC	CSAPRTSGAQETQYF
-	TRBV20-1	TRBD2	TRBJ2-3	TGCAGTGCTAGAGATTGGGCTAGCGGGGGGCCAGATACGCAGTATTTT	CSARDWASGGPDTQYF
-	TRBV2	-	TRBJ2-7	TGTGCCAGCAGTGAAGCGGCTGAAAGGGGACAAACCTACGAGCAGTACTTC	CASSEAAERGQTYEQYF
-	TRBV29-1	TRBD2	TRBJ2-2	TGCAGCGCCACCCTAAGCAGCGGGGTCACCGGGGAGCTGTTTTTT	CSATLSSGVTGELFF
few	TRBV20-1	-	TRBJ1-1	TGCAGTGCTAGAGACGGAGTTGGTGAAGCTTTCTTT	CSARDGVGEAFF
-	TRBV29-1	-	TRBJ1-1	TGCAGCGTTGAAGCGGCAACCAACACTGAAGCTTTCTTT	CSVEAATNTEAFF
few	TRBV19	-	TRBJ2-7	TGTGCCACCGCGGCGGCGGACTCCTACGAGCAGTACTTC	CATAAADSYEQYF
-	TRBV12-3/TRBV12-4	TRBD1	TRBJ2-5	TGTGCCAGCAGTTTAGTGGAAGACAGGGGGCCTACAGAGACCCAGTACTTC	CASSLVEDRGPTETQYF
many	TRBV25-1	-	TRBJ2-7	TGTGCCACCGAGGCCTACGAGCAGTACTTC	CATEAYEQYF
-	TRBV12-3/TRBV12-4	-	TRBJ1-6	TGTGCCAGCAGTCCCCTGGGGGCGGGTTATTCACCCCTCCACTTT	CASSPLGAGYSPLHF
once	TRBV6-5	-	TRBJ2-1	TGTGCCAGCAGTTCTACGACAGGATCTTACAATGAGCAGTTCTTC	CASSSTTGSYNEQFF
few	TRBV15	-	TRBJ1-5	TGTGCCACCAGCAGCTTCATTAGCAATCAGCCCCAGCATTTT	CATSSFISNQPQHF
-	TRBV10-1	-	TRBJ1-5	TGCGCCAGCAGTGAGTCAGGGGAATTCCCTCAGCCCCAGCATTTT	CASSESGEFPQPQHF
few	TRBV4-1	TRBD1	TRBJ2-2	TGCGCCAGCAGCCCCCGGGACAGGGTTTCCGGGGAGCTGTTTTTT	CASSPRDRVSGELFF
-	TRBV4-1	TRBD1	TRBJ2-7	TGCGCCAGCAGCCAAACAGCAGGGGGCATCGACGAGCAGTACTTC	CASSQTAGGIDEQYF
-	TRBV6-1	TRBD2	TRBJ2-1	TGTGCCAGCAGTGATGGTAGCGGGGGGTACAATGAGCAGTTCTTC	CASSDGSGGYNEQFF
-	TRBV12-3/TRBV12-4	-	TRBJ2-1	TGTGCCAGCAGATCTCTGGACGGGATCCAGTTCTTC	CASRSLDGIQFF
-	TRBV12-3/TRBV12-4	TRBD1	TRBJ2-1	TGTGCCAGCAGTTTAGCGCAGGGGGCGAATTACAATGAGCAGTTCTTC	CASSLAQGANYNEQFF
once	TRBV11-2	-	TRBJ2-7	TGTGCCAGCAGCTTATACGGTCGCGAGCAGTACTTC	CASSLYGREQYF
few	TRBV28	-	TRBJ2-7	TGTGCCAGCAGCCCACAGGGCCTCGAGCAGTACTTC	CASSPQGLEQYF
few	TRBV6-5	-	TRBJ1-5	TGTGCCAGCAGTTCTTCCGGGCTTAGCAATCAGCCCCAGCATTTT	CASSSSGLSNQPQHF
-	TRBV6-1	TRBD2	TRBJ2-3	TGTGCCAGCAGTGAGGTGGCGGGGGGATACACAGATACGCAGTATTTT	CASSEVAGGYTDTQYF
few	TRBV11-2	-	TRBJ2-7	TGTGCCAGCAGCTTCGGAGCCTCGTGGGACTTC	CASSFGASWDF
-	TRBV6-5	TRBD1	TRBJ2-2	TGTGCCAGCAGTTACTCGATTGGGACAGGGTTTGGCGGGGAGCTGTTTTTT	CASSYSIGTGFGGELFF
few	TRBV7-2	-	TRBJ1-5	TGTGCCAGCAGCTTAATAAAGGGCTTCAAGCCCCAGCATTTT	CASSLIKGFKPQHF